The 30 T cell receptor beta chains given below trace back to one sample, sequenced in a study of blood T cell repertoires in COVID-19. Assay used: immunoSEQ multiplex PCR; TCRdb lists only in-frame clones, some missing. Of about 80,000 clones in the sample, about 90% were seen once. Material for sequencing was peripheral blood. The receptors were sampled from a woman older than 75 with active or convalescent COVID-19.

V is TRBV28 and J is TRBJ1-4; 8 nucleotides align to TRBD1. Germline V lookup: CDR1 MDHEN, CDR2 SYDVKM. V shed 2 bases and J 0 bases; nucleotides not matched to a gene: 5. CDR3 length: 17 amino acids. CDR3 nucleotides: TGTGCCAGCAGTTTACCCCAGGGGGCGACAACTAATGAAAAACTGTTTTTT. It is translated as CASSLPQGATTNEKLFF. Using reference TRBV28 and TRBJ1-4 for the parts outside the CDR3, the full variable domain is DVKVTQSSRYLVKRTGEKVFLECVQDMDHENMFWYRQDPGLGLRLIYFSYDVKMKEKGDIPEGYSVSREKKERFSLILESASTNQTSMYLCASSLPQGATTNEKLFFGSGTQLSVL.

The chain employs TRBV6-1 and TRBJ1-1; a weak D match, TRBD1 (5 bases). The V gene lost 3 bases and the J gene lost 5 bases, with 10 bases spanning the gap. CDR1 MNHNS and CDR2 SASEGT come from the germline V gene. This CDR3 spans 13 amino acids. The DNA for the CDR3 is TGTGCCAGCAGTGATATTAAGGGGACTGAAGCTTTCTTT. Protein sequence: CASSDIKGTEAFF.

The genes are TRBV28 and TRBJ2-7, with 8 nucleotides matching TRBD1. The CDR3 covers 15 residues. Unmatched junction bases numbered 12, after V lost 7 bases and J lost 4 bases. Germline CDR1 and CDR2: MDHEN and SYDVKM. The CDR3 sequence: CASTQFQGQDYEQYF. The CDR3 DNA is TGTGCCAGCACCCAATTTCAGGGACAGGATTACGAGCAGTACTTC.

The V and J genes are TRBV27 and TRBJ2-1; D call uncertain. Germline assignment: CDR1 MNHEY and CDR2 SMNVEV (reference sequence). CDR3 length: 14 amino acids. Trimming shortened V by 6 bases and J by 2 bases, and 11 bases separated the two germline ends. The CDR3 here is CASRLEVAYNEQFF. The DNA for the CDR3 is TGTGCCAGCAGGCTAGAGGTGGCCTACAATGAGCAGTTCTTC.

The rearrangement links TRBV11-2 to TRBJ2-7, with 15 bases aligning to TRBD2. The V segment lost 4 bases and the J segment 4 bases; nucleotides outside the gene matches: 8. The germline V gene has CDR1 SGHAT and CDR2 FQNNGV. This CDR3 contains 17 residues. Here the CDR3 DNA reads TGTGCCAGCAGCTCCGGGACTAGCGGGAGGAGGGGTTACGAGCAGTACTTC. Translation gives CASSSGTSGRRGYEQYF.

This rearrangement joins TRBV7-9 to TRBJ2-1; 10 bases fit TRBD2. With V trimmed by 2 bases and J by 4 bases, 2 bases remained unmatched. Germline V CDR1 and CDR2: SEHNR, FQNEAQ (reference sequence). This CDR3 has 15 residues. The CDR3 spells CASSLTSGVYNEQFF. The CDR3 coding sequence is TGTGCCAGCAGCTTAACTAGCGGGGTTTACAATGAGCAGTTCTTC.

This clone was counted once. The chain employs TRBV25-1 and TRBJ1-4, with TRBD1 matching over 8 bases. CDR3 length: 15 residues. Per the germline V gene, CDR1 is MGHDK and CDR2 is SYGVNS. Trimming cost V 4 bases and J 2 bases; bases outside gene matches: 3. CDR3: CASSAGTGTNEKLFF. The CDR3, as DNA: TGTGCCAGCAGTGCCGGGACAGGTACTAATGAAAAACTGTTTTTT.

This sequence joins TRBV5-1 and TRBJ1-5, with 8 bases matching TRBD1. This CDR3 spans 14 amino acids. Germline V CDR1 and CDR2: SGHRS, YFSETQ. After removal of 0 bases from V and 8 bases from J, the junction contained 4 bases not matched to a gene. CDR3 region: CASSLGTGMEPQHF. The CDR3 nucleotides are TGCGCCAGCAGCTTGGGGACAGGGATGGAGCCCCAGCATTTT.

The chain is built from TRBV21-1 and TRBJ2-3; the D call TRBD2 from the table was never checked on the DNA. TRBV21-1 counts as a pseudogene. The CDR3 spans 15 residues. The CDR3 DNA reads TGTGCCAGCAATGGGGACTCCTCTCCCACAGATACGCAGTATTTT. Its protein is CASNGDSSPTDTQYF.

The V gene is TRBV28, the J gene TRBJ1-5; 8 positions match TRBD1. The germline gives CDR1 MDHEN, CDR2 SYDVKM. This CDR3 is built from 15 residues. Germline trimming cut 5 bases from V and 1 base from J; bases unmatched to any gene: 4. The CDR3 DNA is TGTGCCAGCAGTACCTGGACAGGGAGCAATCAGCCCCAGCATTTT. Its protein is CASSTWTGSNQPQHF.

This clone was seen only once. V and J are TRBV18 and TRBJ2-7, with a tentative D call TRBD1 (6 bases). This CDR3 spans 14 amino acids. Trimming stripped 2 bases from V and 5 bases from J, with 13 bases between. The germline CDR1 and CDR2 sequences are KGHSH and LQKENI. CDR3 bases: TGTGCCAGCTCACCATCAGGGGTTGCCAACGAGCAGTACTTC. Its translation: CASSPSGVANEQYF.

The chain is built from TRBV7-2 and TRBJ1-2; D is undetermined. This CDR3 region has 12 residues. Per the germline V gene, CDR1 is SGHTA and CDR2 is FQGNSA. V was trimmed by 5 bases and J by 1 base, leaving 5 bases between them. The CDR3 DNA reads as TGTGCCAGCAGCATGTATAACTATGGCTACACCTTC. Its protein is CASSMYNYGYTF.

This clone was counted a single time. The chain joins TRBV7-2 to TRBJ1-4, with a tentative D call TRBD1 (6 bases). Germline values: CDR1 SGHTA, CDR2 FQGNSA. V was cut by 2 bases and J by 6 bases, with 10 bases left in between. The CDR3 sequence is 14 residues long. The CDR3 loop is CASSLRWTDEKLFF. The CDR3 DNA sequence: TGTGCCAGCAGCTTAAGGTGGACAGATGAAAAACTGTTTTTT. The full variable domain, with the rest looked up from reference TRBV7-2 and TRBJ1-4, is GAGVSQSPSNKVTEKGKDVELRCDPISGHTALYWYRQSLGQGLEFLIYFQGNSAPDKSGLPSDRFSAERTGGSVSTLTIQRTQQEDSAVYLCASSLRWTDEKLFFGSGTQLSVL.

The chain links TRBV11-2 to TRBJ2-7; no clear D. Trimming pared 5 bases from V and 2 bases from J, leaving 13 bases between. Per germline, CDR1 SGHAT and CDR2 FQNNGV. The CDR3 has 14 residues. CDR3 region: CASSEMRSTYEQYF. The CDR3 coding sequence is TGTGCCAGCAGCGAGATGCGGAGTACCTACGAGCAGTACTTC.

This clone turned up a few times. The CDR3 nucleotides are TGTGCCAGTAGTCCTGGAAGGGTAGCGGGTAGCTCCTACGAGCAGTACTTC. It is translated as CASSPGRVAGSSYEQYF. The chain has TRBV19 and TRBJ2-7; 7 positions agree with TRBD2. Trimming removed 5 bases from V and 0 bases from J; junction bases left unmatched: 13. CDR3 length: 17 residues. Germline V CDR1 and CDR2: LNHDA, SQIVND (reference sequence). The entire variable domain, with the rest obtained from reference TRBV19 and TRBJ2-7, is as follows: DGGITQSPKYLFRKEGQNVTLSCEQNLNHDAMYWYRQDPGQGLRLIYYSQIVNDFQKGDIAEGYSVSREKKESFPLTVTSAQKNPTAFYLCASSPGRVAGSSYEQYFGPGTRLTVT.

The DNA of the CDR3 is TGTGCCAGCAGTCCACGAAGGACTAGCGGGGCAAGAAATACGCAGTATTTT. It yields the protein CASSPRRTSGARNTQYF. The chain combines TRBV28 with TRBJ2-3; 12 positions match TRBD2. The ends lost 5 bases at V and 7 bases at J; junction bases unmatched: 13. The CDR3 length is 17 residues. Germline CDR1 is MDHEN and CDR2 is SYDVKM.

The rearrangement links TRBV27 to TRBJ2-7; 10 nucleotides line up with TRBD2. The CDR3 extends over 15 amino acids. Germline trimming cut 6 bases from V and 6 bases from J; bases unmatched to any gene: 11. Germline CDR1 and CDR2: MNHEY and SMNVEV (reference sequence). CDR3 nucleotide sequence: TGTGCCAGCAGGGATGGCGGGACTAGCGCCGTCGAGCAGTACTTC. Translated, it gives CASRDGGTSAVEQYF.

CDR3 region: CASSHQITGELFF. The CDR3 DNA reads TGTGCCAGCAGCCACCAGATCACCGGGGAGCTGTTTTTT. The rearrangement joins TRBV3-1 (or the pseudogene TRBV3-2) to TRBJ2-2; D is unresolved. The CDR3 is 13 amino acids. CDR1 and CDR2 from the germline V gene are LGHDT and YNNKEL (reference sequence). The ends were cut back, 3 bases at V and 4 bases at J, with 6 bases in the middle.

The CDR3 DNA is TGTGCCAGCAGCCCAGGGCAGGGGTTCGAGCAGTACTTC. Amino acid sequence: CASSPGQGFEQYF. V and J are TRBV11-3 and TRBJ2-7, with a weak D call TRBD1 (6 bases). The length of the CDR3 is 13 residues. In germline, CDR1 is SGHNT, CDR2 YENEEA. V was shortened by 5 bases and J by 6 bases, with 14 bases between the two germline ends.

The chain recombines TRBV15 with TRBJ2-7, with D perhaps TRBD2 (6 bases). This CDR3 is 16 amino acids long. Trimming cost V 0 bases and J 0 bases, with 12 bases left between them. CDR1 and CDR2 from the germline V gene are LNHNV and YYDKDF (reference sequence). The CDR3 DNA reads TGTGCCACCAGCAGAGATTGGGGGGTGACCTCCTACGAGCAGTACTTC. Protein: CATSRDWGVTSYEQYF.

This chain connects TRBV5-1 to TRBJ2-7; possibly TRBD1 for D (8 bases). This CDR3 contains 16 residues. Between the trimmed V and J ends, which lost 0 bases and 7 bases, there was a span of 20 bases. The V gene's germline CDR1 is SGHRS and CDR2 YFSETQ. CDR3 coding DNA: TGCGCCAGCAGCTTGGGCTATAAACAGGGGGGGTCTGAGCAGTACTTC. Amino acid sequence: CASSLGYKQGGSEQYF.

This sequence joins TRBV10-3 and TRBJ2-3; TRBD1 aligns across 8 bases. The CDR3 has 15 residues. The V gene's germline CDR1 is ENHRY and CDR2 SYGVKD. V shed 4 bases and J 5 bases; nucleotides not matched to a gene: 8. The CDR3 DNA is TGTGCCATCAGTGTTAGAGGACAGGGCGTAGATACGCAGTATTTT. Translation: CAISVRGQGVDTQYF.

The chain couples TRBV13 to TRBJ1-2; D is uncertain. V lost 1 base and J lost 6, with 6 bases in between. The CDR3 length is 12 residues. Looked up from germline, CDR1 is PRHDT and CDR2 is FYEKMQ (reference sequence). The CDR3 DNA follows: TGTGCCAGCAGCTTAGTAGATCATGGCTACACCTTC. Residues: CASSLVDHGYTF.

This sequence joins TRBV27 and TRBJ1-4, with a tentative D call TRBD1 (6 bases). CDR3 length equals 19 residues. Germline-derived CDR1 and CDR2 are MNHEY and SMNVEV (reference sequence). V lost 6 bases and J lost 6, with 29 bases in between. CDR3 residues: CASSPRTGYRAAGDEKLFF. The CDR3, as DNA: TGTGCCAGCAGCCCACGTACAGGGTATCGAGCTGCTGGCGATGAAAAACTGTTTTTT.

In nucleotides, the CDR3 is TGTGCCAGTAGTAACACAGGGATAGAGCAGTTCTTC. Translating gives CASSNTGIEQFF. The chain couples TRBV19 to TRBJ2-1; the D gene is possibly TRBD1 (6 bases). Germline lookup yields CDR1 LNHDA and CDR2 SQIVND (reference sequence). CDR3 length: 12 residues. V lost 4 bases to trimming and J lost 10 bases, with 11 bases between them.

V and J are TRBV7-2 and TRBJ2-3; weak D call: TRBD2 (5 bases). Germline V gives CDR1 SGHTA, CDR2 FQGNSA. Trimming shortened V by 1 base and J by 2 bases, and 7 bases separated the two germline ends. The CDR3 extends over 14 amino acids. The CDR3, as DNA: TGTGCCAGCAGCTTAGATCGGGACACAGATACGCAGTATTTT. Residues: CASSLDRDTDTQYF.

The rearrangement joins TRBV27 to TRBJ1-2; D unresolved. The CDR3 is 12 amino acids. The germline gives CDR1 MNHEY, CDR2 SMNVEV (reference sequence). Deletions cut 8 bases from V and 8 bases from J, with 15 bases between. Written as DNA, the CDR3 is TGTGCCAGCTCCCCCAGCGGTTTAGGCTACACCTTC. Protein: CASSPSGLGYTF.

This sequence joins TRBV5-8 and TRBJ2-7; D gene unclear. The CDR3 contains 17 residues. Germline CDR1 and CDR2: SGHTS and YDEGEE. Between the trimmed V and J ends, which lost 0 bases and 6 bases, there was a span of 22 bases. The CDR3 reads CASSLATFQVVGLEQYF. The CDR3 nucleotides are TGTGCCAGCAGCTTGGCCACCTTCCAGGTGGTTGGTCTCGAGCAGTACTTC.

This clone appeared a single time. The CDR3: CASRPTRPSGSTDTQYF. CDR3 nucleotide sequence: TGTGCAAGTCGCCCGACGCGGCCTAGCGGTAGCACAGATACGCAGTATTTT. The chain combines TRBV12-2 with TRBJ2-3; TRBD2, the table's D call, was not compared with the DNA. TRBV12-2 is noted as a pseudogene. The CDR3 has 17 residues.

The V and J genes are TRBV14 and TRBJ1-1; D possibly corresponds to TRBD1 (5 bases). The V and J ends lost 5 bases and 4 bases respectively, with 17 bases between them. This CDR3 is built from 15 residues. Germline V gene data show CDR1 as SGHDN and CDR2 as FVKESK. Here the CDR3 reads CASSSAVGVGTEAFF. The CDR3 DNA reads as TGTGCCAGCAGCTCGGCAGTAGGGGTAGGCACTGAAGCTTTCTTT.